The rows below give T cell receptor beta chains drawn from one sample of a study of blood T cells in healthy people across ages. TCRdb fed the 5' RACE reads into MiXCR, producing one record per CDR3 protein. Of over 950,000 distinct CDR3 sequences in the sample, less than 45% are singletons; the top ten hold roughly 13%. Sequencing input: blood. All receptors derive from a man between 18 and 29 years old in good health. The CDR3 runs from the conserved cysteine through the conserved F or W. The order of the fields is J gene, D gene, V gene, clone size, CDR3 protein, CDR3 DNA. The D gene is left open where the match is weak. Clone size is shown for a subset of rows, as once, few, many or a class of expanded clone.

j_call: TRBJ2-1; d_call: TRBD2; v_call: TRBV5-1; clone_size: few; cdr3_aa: CASSTGLAGEISNEQFF; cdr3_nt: TGCGCCAGCAGCACGGGACTAGCGGGAGAAATTTCCAATGAGCAGTTCTTC
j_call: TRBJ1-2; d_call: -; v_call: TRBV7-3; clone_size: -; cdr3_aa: CAGSLVREGYGYTF; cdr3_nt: TGTGCCGGCAGCTTAGTCCGGGAGGGCTATGGCTACACCTTC
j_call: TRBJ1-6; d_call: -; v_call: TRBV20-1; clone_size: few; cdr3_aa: CSAHGVTNSPLHF; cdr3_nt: TGCAGTGCTCACGGGGTTACTAATTCACCCCTCCACTTT
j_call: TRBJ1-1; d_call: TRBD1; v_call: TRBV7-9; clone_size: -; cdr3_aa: CASSLGTDGAFF; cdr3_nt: TGTGCCAGCAGCCTCGGGACAGACGGGGCTTTCTTT
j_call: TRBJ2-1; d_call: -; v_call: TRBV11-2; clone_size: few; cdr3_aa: CASSSPKGPYNEQFF; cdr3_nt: TGTGCCAGCAGCTCCCCGAAGGGCCCCTACAATGAGCAGTTCTTC
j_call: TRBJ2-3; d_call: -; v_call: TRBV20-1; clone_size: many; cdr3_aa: CSAISGHSDTQYF; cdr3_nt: TGCAGTGCCATATCGGGACACTCAGATACGCAGTATTTT
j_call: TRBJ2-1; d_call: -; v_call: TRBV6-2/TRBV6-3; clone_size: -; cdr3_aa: CASSRTGVYNEQFF; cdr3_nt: TGTGCCAGCAGCCGGACGGGAGTTTACAATGAGCAGTTCTTC
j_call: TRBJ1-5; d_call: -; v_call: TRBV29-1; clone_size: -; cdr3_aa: CSVSGDNSNQPQHF; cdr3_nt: TGCAGCGTTTCGGGGGATAATAGCAATCAGCCCCAGCATTTT
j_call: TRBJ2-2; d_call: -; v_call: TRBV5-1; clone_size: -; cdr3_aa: CASSPLGLAVNTGELFF; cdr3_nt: TGCGCCAGCAGTCCACTCGGTTTAGCGGTAAACACCGGGGAGCTGTTTTTT
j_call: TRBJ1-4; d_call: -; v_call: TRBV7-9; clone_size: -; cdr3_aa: CASSPRGEGNEKLFF; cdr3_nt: TGTGCCAGCAGCCCCCGGGGAGAGGGGAATGAAAAACTGTTTTTT
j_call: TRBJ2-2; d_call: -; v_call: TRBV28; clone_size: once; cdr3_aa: CASSPTINTGELFF; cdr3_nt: TGTGCCAGCAGTCCCACCATTAACACCGGGGAGCTGTTTTTT
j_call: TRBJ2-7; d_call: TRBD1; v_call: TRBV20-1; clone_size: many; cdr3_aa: CSARATTGSSYEQYF; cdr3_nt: TGCAGTGCTAGAGCAACGACAGGGAGCTCCTACGAGCAGTACTTC
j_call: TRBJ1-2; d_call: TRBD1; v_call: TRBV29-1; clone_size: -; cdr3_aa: CSVVAGTGPTYGYTF; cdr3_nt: TGCAGCGTTGTGGCAGGGACAGGCCCCACCTATGGCTACACCTTC
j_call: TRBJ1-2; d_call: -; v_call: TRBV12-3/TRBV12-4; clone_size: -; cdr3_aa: CASSLIGSSRLYGYTF; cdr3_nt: TGTGCCAGCAGTTTAATTGGCAGTTCGAGACTGTATGGCTACACCTTC
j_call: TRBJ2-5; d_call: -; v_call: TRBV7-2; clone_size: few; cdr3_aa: CASSSSGANNEQYF; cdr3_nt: TGTGCCAGCAGCAGCTCAGGAGCGAACAATGAGCAGTACTTC
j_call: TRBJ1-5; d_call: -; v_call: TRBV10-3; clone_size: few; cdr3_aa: CAIRGIDQPQHF; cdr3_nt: TGTGCCATCAGGGGAATCGATCAGCCCCAGCATTTT
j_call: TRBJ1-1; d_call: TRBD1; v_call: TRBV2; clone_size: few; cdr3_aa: CASRSGQDPNTEAFF; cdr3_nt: TGTGCCAGCAGATCAGGACAGGACCCAAACACTGAAGCTTTCTTT
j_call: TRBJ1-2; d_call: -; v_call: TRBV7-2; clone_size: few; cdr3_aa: CASSLALVVGGYTF; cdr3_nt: TGTGCCAGCAGCTTAGCGTTGGTGGTTGGTGGCTACACCTTC